This entry is about one T cell receptor beta chain. What it binds is unknown. Researchers amplified the TCR beta CDR3 regions from RNA transcripts. The TCR CDR3 first-round RT-PCR relied on the HTBI primer set. In TCRdb, the multiplex PCR reads were re-called with MiXCR into one record per CDR3 protein. The table shows under 700,000 distinct CDR3 sequences, with 16% occurring only once. Those patients with uncontrolled infection, other autoimmune disease, pregnancy or lactation were excluded. PBMCs were collected from an approximately 10 ml volume of fresh peripheral blood. These data belong to a study of T cells in Graves' hyperthyroidism and ophthalmopathy. This CDR3 is built from 13 residues. CDR1 and CDR2 from the germline V gene are MNHEY and SMNVEV (reference sequence). Trimming removed 3 bases from V and 4 bases from J, with 9 bases in between. The study's findings and limits: The blood repertoire included most of the expanded thyroid clonotypes above 0.001.

The receptor's source is a woman aged 18-29 years with Graves' hyperthyroidism. The sample taken for sequencing was blood. V and J are TRBV27 and TRBJ1-2, with unresolved D. The chain's CDR3 is CASSLAGLYGYTF. The CDR3, as DNA: TGTGCCAGCAGTTTGGCAGGCCTCTATGGCTACACCTTC.